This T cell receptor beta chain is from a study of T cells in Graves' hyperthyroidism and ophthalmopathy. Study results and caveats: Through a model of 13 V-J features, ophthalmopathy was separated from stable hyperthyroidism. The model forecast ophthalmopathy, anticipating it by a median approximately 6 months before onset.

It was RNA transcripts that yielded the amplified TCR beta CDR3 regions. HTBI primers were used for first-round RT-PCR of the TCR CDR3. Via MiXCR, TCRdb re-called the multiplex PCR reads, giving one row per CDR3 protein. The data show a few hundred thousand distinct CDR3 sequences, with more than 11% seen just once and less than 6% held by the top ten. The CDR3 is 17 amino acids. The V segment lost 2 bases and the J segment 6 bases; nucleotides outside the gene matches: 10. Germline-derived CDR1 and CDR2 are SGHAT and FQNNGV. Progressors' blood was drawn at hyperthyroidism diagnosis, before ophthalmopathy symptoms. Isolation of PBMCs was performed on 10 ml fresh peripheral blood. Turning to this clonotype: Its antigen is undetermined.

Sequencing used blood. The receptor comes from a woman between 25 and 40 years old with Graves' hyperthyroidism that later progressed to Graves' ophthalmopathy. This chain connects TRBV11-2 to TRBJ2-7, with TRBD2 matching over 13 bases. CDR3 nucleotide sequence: TGTGCCAGCAGCTTATCGAGGACTAGCGGGGGAGCCCTCGAGCAGTACTTC. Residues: CASSLSRTSGGALEQYF.